Each of the 32 T cell receptor beta chains below was sequenced from the same sample in a study of cytomegalovirus exposure and HLA in healthy donors. In the PCR, 60 Vbeta and 13 Jbeta primers were used. Profiling relied on immunoSEQ multiplex PCR, and the TCRdb table lists in-frame clones only, not all of them. The data show around 110,000 clones, around 10% seen once. The sequenced sample consisted of PBMCs. Receptors originate from a man younger than 45 in good health and CMV-seronegative.

This clone was counted a few times. The chain has TRBV7-6 and TRBJ2-7; perhaps TRBD2 as D (5 bases). Germline-derived CDR1 and CDR2 are SGHVS and FNYEAQ. This CDR3 has 15 amino acids. V was clipped by 4 bases and J by 7 bases, with 20 bases between them. The CDR3 DNA is TGTGCCAGCAGCTCCAACCCTTCCCTTGGCGGGGAGCAGTACTTC. Its protein product is CASSSNPSLGGEQYF.

This rearrangement joins TRBV10-1 to TRBJ2-5, with 13 positions matching TRBD2. The germline gives CDR1 WNHNN, CDR2 SYGVQD (reference sequence). CDR3 length: 13 residues. The CDR3 DNA is TGCGCTCGGACTAGCGGGAGTGTAGAGACCCAGTACTTC. Its protein is CARTSGSVETQYF.

The chain has TRBV29-1 and TRBJ2-7; 12 bases are a match to TRBD1. The CDR3 spans 17 residues. J was trimmed by 4 bases and V by 0 bases; bases with no gene match: 10. Germline loops: CDR1 SQVTM, CDR2 ANQGSEA. The CDR3: CSVEDPVGQGAGYEQYF. In DNA, the CDR3 is TGCAGCGTTGAAGATCCAGTGGGACAGGGGGCAGGGTACGAGCAGTACTTC.

The chain combines TRBV10-1 with TRBJ2-7, with 8 bases identical to TRBD1. The V segment lost 2 bases and the J segment 6 bases; nucleotides outside the gene matches: 3. The length of the CDR3 is 13 residues. Germline lookup yields CDR1 WNHNN and CDR2 SYGVQD (reference sequence). The CDR3 sequence: CASSEGTGGEQYF. The CDR3 DNA is TGCGCCAGCAGTGAGGGTACAGGGGGCGAGCAGTACTTC.

The genes are TRBV10-1 and TRBJ2-2; 8 positions agree with TRBD2. Per the germline V gene, CDR1 is WNHNN and CDR2 is SYGVQD (reference sequence). This CDR3 is built from 19 residues. Trimming took 0 bases from V and 0 from J; bases not matched to a gene: 9. This CDR3 is CASSESTRGGLANTGELFF. The CDR3 DNA is TGCGCCAGCAGTGAGTCGACCCGGGGGGGTCTCGCGAACACCGGGGAGCTGTTTTTT.

This clone occurred a few times. The chain uses TRBV28 and TRBJ2-5; unclear D gene. Germline loops: CDR1 MDHEN, CDR2 SYDVKM. This CDR3 spans 13 amino acids. With 2 bases removed from V and 5 bases from J, the gap between germline ends came to 9 bases. The CDR3 coding sequence is TGTGCCAGCAGTTTACACGGTCTGGAGACCCAGTACTTC. Its translation is CASSLHGLETQYF.

This rearrangement joins TRBV9 to TRBJ2-1; D ambiguous. This CDR3 comprises 15 residues. V dropped 3 bases and J dropped 8 bases, with 18 bases sitting between them. Germline CDR1 SGDLS, CDR2 YYNGEE. CDR3 in DNA: TGTGCCAGCAGCGGAAACTATGGATATGACGATGAGCAGTTCTTC. As protein: CASSGNYGYDDEQFF.

A few counts support this clone. The rearrangement links TRBV4-1 to TRBJ2-3; possibly TRBD2 for D (6 bases). Germline V gene data show CDR1 as MGHRA and CDR2 as YSYEKL. CDR3 length: 14 amino acids. V lost 5 bases and J 5 bases, leaving 14 bases between the germline ends. Here the CDR3 reads CASSGGTSKDTQYF. CDR3 nucleotide sequence: TGCGCCAGCAGCGGCGGGACTTCTAAAGATACGCAGTATTTT.

This clone came up many times. The chain has TRBV19 and TRBJ2-7; D is possibly TRBD1 (6 bases). Germline V gives CDR1 LNHDA, CDR2 SQIVND (reference sequence). This CDR3 spans 16 amino acids. Trimming cost V 5 bases and J 0 bases, with 17 bases left between them. The CDR3 DNA sequence: TGTGCCAGTAGTGGGGCTAGGACAGACCTCTCCTACGAGCAGTACTTC. Protein product: CASSGARTDLSYEQYF. The variable domain in full, with the rest retrieved from reference TRBV19 and TRBJ2-7, is DGGITQSPKYLFRKEGQNVTLSCEQNLNHDAMYWYRQDPGQGLRLIYYSQIVNDFQKGDIAEGYSVSREKKESFPLTVTSAQKNPTAFYLCASSGARTDLSYEQYFGPGTRLTVT.

The CDR3 DNA reads as TGTGCCAGCAGCGTAGTAGGAGGATTTGGCGGGGAGACCCAGTACTTC. Its protein is CASSVVGGFGGETQYF. V usage is TRBV9 and J usage is TRBJ2-5, with a weak D call TRBD2 (5 bases). The CDR3 is 16 residues long. V lost 0 bases to trimming and J lost 5 bases, with 17 bases between them. CDR1 is SGDLS and CDR2 is YYNGEE in the germline V gene.

In its sample, this clone was seen a few times. The chain has TRBV7-2 and TRBJ2-5; 10 nucleotides match TRBD2. Germline-derived CDR1 and CDR2 are SGHTA and FQGNSA. After removal of 5 bases from V and 3 bases from J, the junction contained 3 bases not matched to a gene. The CDR3 runs to 14 residues. Here the CDR3 reads CASSPGLAKETQYF. The DNA for the CDR3 is TGTGCCAGCAGCCCGGGACTAGCGAAAGAGACCCAGTACTTC.

There are a few counts of this clone. CDR3: CASSSGGTNEKLFF. Here the CDR3 DNA reads TGTGCCAGCAGCTCAGGGGGGACTAATGAAAAACTGTTTTTT. The chain links TRBV5-4 to TRBJ1-4; TRBD1 aligns across 7 bases. The V and J ends lost 3 bases and 2 bases, in that order; junction bases with no gene match: 1. This CDR3 has 14 residues. CDR1 SGHNT and CDR2 YYREEE come from the germline V gene (reference sequence).

In its sample, this clone was seen a few times. The chain combines TRBV7-2 with TRBJ1-4; no reliable D call. Germline lookup yields CDR1 SGHTA and CDR2 FQGNSA. CDR3 size: 15 residues. Trimming took off 0 bases at V and 8 bases at J, with 13 bases between the two ends. The CDR3 nucleotides are TGTGCCAGCAGCTTAGCACGGGCGGGTAGGGAAAAACTGTTTTTT. Translation gives CASSLARAGREKLFF.

V usage is TRBV6-5 and J usage is TRBJ2-2; 11 positions agree with TRBD2. Germline-derived CDR1 and CDR2 are MNHEY and SVGAGI. The length of the CDR3 is 16 residues. The ends lost 4 bases at V and 6 bases at J; junction bases unmatched: 7. The CDR3 sequence is CASSSSGRSPAGELFF. In DNA form, the CDR3 reads TGTGCCAGCAGTTCTAGCGGGAGGTCGCCGGCCGGGGAGCTGTTTTTT.

This clone was counted between two and nine times. The chain carries TRBV10-2 and TRBJ2-5; TRBD2 matches at 7 bases. The germline CDR1 and CDR2 sequences are WSHSY and SAAADI. The CDR3 runs 13 residues. Trimming cost V 8 bases and J 5 bases; bases outside gene matches: 8. CDR3 amino acids: CASSRGVRETQYF. The CDR3 nucleotides are TGCGCCAGCTCACGGGGGGTAAGGGAGACCCAGTACTTC.

The chain links TRBV11-2 to TRBJ2-5; tentative D call: TRBD1 (5 bases). Germline assignment: CDR1 SGHAT and CDR2 FQNNGV. The V and J ends lost 5 bases and 4 bases respectively, with 11 bases between them. The CDR3 loop spans 13 amino acids. The CDR3 protein is CASSPGRAETQYF. Here the CDR3 DNA reads TGTGCCAGCAGCCCCGGCAGGGCAGAGACCCAGTACTTC.

J is TRBJ2-4 and V is TRBV5-1; tentative D call: TRBD1 (6 bases). The CDR3 spans 14 residues. Germline lookup yields CDR1 SGHRS and CDR2 YFSETQ. With 4 bases removed from V and 3 bases from J, the gap between germline ends came to 11 bases. CDR3 amino acids: CASSQGTNKNIQYF. CDR3 nucleotides: TGCGCCAGCAGCCAAGGGACAAACAAAAACATTCAGTACTTC.

The V and J genes are TRBV9 and TRBJ1-2; 7 positions match TRBD1. The CDR3 covers 16 residues. Germline lookup yields CDR1 SGDLS and CDR2 YYNGEE. V was clipped by 3 bases and J by 3 bases; unmatched bases: 11. The CDR3 is CASSANQRGRDYGYTF. As DNA, the CDR3 is TGTGCCAGCAGCGCCAATCAGAGGGGGCGCGACTATGGCTACACCTTC.

This clone was counted a few times. V and J are TRBV7-2 and TRBJ1-5, with TRBD1 identical over 7 bases. Germline V gene lookup returns CDR1 SGHTA and CDR2 FQGNSA. CDR3 length: 15 amino acids. J gave up 2 bases and V 5 bases, and 6 bases lay outside the gene matches. The CDR3 bases are TGTGCCAGCAGCATGACAGGGATGCGCAATCAGCCCCAGCATTTT. It yields the protein CASSMTGMRNQPQHF.

This clone has a handful of counts. V and J are TRBV11-3 and TRBJ2-3; 7 bases agree with TRBD1. Trimming at V came to 4 bases and at J to 4 bases, leaving 8 bases not matched to a gene. CDR3 size: 15 residues. The germline gives CDR1 SGHNT, CDR2 YENEEA. Here the CDR3 DNA reads TGTGCCAGCAGCTCTGGGACAGTACGGCCAGATACGCAGTATTTT. This sequence encodes CASSSGTVRPDTQYF.

The J gene is TRBJ2-2, the V gene TRBV18; D possibly corresponds to TRBD1 (6 bases). V shed 5 bases and J shed 5 bases, with 15 bases lying between them. CDR1 is KGHSH and CDR2 is LQKENI in the germline V gene. This CDR3 spans 15 amino acids. CDR3 nucleotides: TGTGCCAGCTCAGTAAACTCAGGGGAAACCGGGGAGCTGTTTTTT. Its protein product is CASSVNSGETGELFF.

This clone showed up just a few times. The chain combines TRBV5-6 with TRBJ1-5, with unresolved D. V dropped 4 bases and J dropped 1 base, with 9 bases sitting between them. Germline CDR1 and CDR2: SGHDT and YYEEEE. The CDR3 sequence is 14 residues long. The CDR3 DNA follows: TGTGCCAGCAGCGTATCCTCGAGCAATCAGCCCCAGCATTTT. Its protein is CASSVSSSNQPQHF.

This clone was observed a few times. V and J are TRBV11-1 and TRBJ1-1; the D gene is possibly TRBD1 (6 bases). V dropped 5 bases and J dropped 3 bases, with 10 bases sitting between them. The length of the CDR3 is 13 residues. CDR1 is SGHAT and CDR2 is FQDESV in the germline V gene (reference sequence). CDR3 in amino acids: CASSLQGDTEAFF. The DNA of the CDR3 is TGTGCCAGCAGCCTACAGGGAGACACTGAAGCTTTCTTT.

This clone was counted between two and nine times. The rearrangement links TRBV7-9 to TRBJ2-7, with D possibly being TRBD1 (6 bases). The germline V gene encodes CDR1 SEHNR and CDR2 FQNEAQ (reference sequence). The CDR3 is 12 amino acids. V was cut by 5 bases and J by 4 bases, with 9 bases left in between. The CDR3 DNA sequence: TGTGCCAGCAGCCCCAGGGGATACGAGCAGTACTTC. Protein: CASSPRGYEQYF. The full variable domain, in which reference TRBV7-9 and TRBJ2-7 provide the parts outside the CDR3, is DTGVSQNPRHKITKRGQNVTFRCDPISEHNRLYWYRQTLGQGPEFLTYFQNEAQLEKSRLLSDRFSAERPKGSFSTLEIQRTEQGDSAMYLCASSPRGYEQYFGPGTRLTVT.

This CDR3 is CASSSDDRYEQYF. CDR3 DNA: TGCGCCAGCAGCTCGGATGACAGATACGAGCAGTACTTC. The chain carries TRBV5-1 and TRBJ2-7, with a weak D call TRBD1 (5 bases). Germline CDR1 reads SGHRS; CDR2 reads YFSETQ. The CDR3 extends over 13 amino acids. Trimming shortened V by 3 bases and J by 4 bases, and 11 bases separated the two germline ends.

V is TRBV9 and J is TRBJ2-1, with TRBD1 as a possible D gene (6 bases). V dropped 2 bases and J dropped 1 base, with 7 bases sitting between them. The germline gives CDR1 SGDLS, CDR2 YYNGEE. The CDR3 length is 14 residues. The CDR3 DNA follows: TGTGCCAGCAGCGTTACAGGGTCCTACAATGAGCAGTTCTTC. Protein sequence: CASSVTGSYNEQFF.

The CDR3 nucleotides are TGTGCCAGCAGCTCCACAGGTGGTCCCCAGCAGACCCAGTACTTC. It yields the protein CASSSTGGPQQTQYF. The chain joins TRBV7-9 to TRBJ2-5; D is perhaps TRBD1 (5 bases). Germline V gene data show CDR1 as SEHNR and CDR2 as FQNEAQ (reference sequence). Between the trimmed V and J ends, which lost 4 bases and 6 bases, there was a span of 18 bases. CDR3 length: 15 residues.

This clone has just a few counts. DNA for the CDR3: TGTGCCAGCAGCCAAGATGGCGGGGAGAAAGAGACCCAGTACTTC. Amino acid sequence: CASSQDGGEKETQYF. This chain links TRBV4-2 with TRBJ2-5; possible D gene TRBD2, 6 bases. This CDR3 spans 15 amino acids. V was shortened by 0 bases and J by 3 bases, with 11 bases between the two germline ends. The germline CDR1 and CDR2 sequences are LGHNA and YNFKEQ.

This clone was picked up a small number of times. The chain uses TRBV7-9 and TRBJ1-2; 10 nucleotides line up with TRBD1. There are 15 residues in the CDR3. Germline lookup yields CDR1 SEHNR and CDR2 FQNEAQ (reference sequence). V was pared by 5 bases and J by 3 bases, with 6 bases of the junction left unmatched. CDR3 sequence: CASSPGGQGHYGYTF. DNA of the CDR3: TGTGCCAGCAGCCCCGGGGGACAGGGGCACTATGGCTACACCTTC.

This clone was observed a handful of times. In the same sample, other DNA sequences code for this CDR3. This chain connects TRBV30 to TRBJ1-1; no clear D gene. The CDR3 totals 11 residues. The germline V and J ends were trimmed by 0 bases and 6 bases, with 5 bases remaining between them. Germline V lookup: CDR1 GTSNPN, CDR2 SVGIG (reference sequence). The CDR3 DNA sequence: TGTGCCTGGAGTGTACTCTCTGAAGCTTTCTTT. It encodes CAWSVLSEAFF. The whole variable domain, remainder taken from reference TRBV30 and TRBJ1-1, is SQTIHQWPATLVQPVGSPLSLECTVEGTSNPNLYWYRQAAGRGLQLLFYSVGIGQISSEVPQNLSASRPQDRQFILSSKKLLLSDSGFYLCAWSVLSEAFFGQGTRLTVV.

The V gene is TRBV6-6, the J gene TRBJ1-3; no clear D. CDR1 is MNHNY and CDR2 is SVGAGI in the germline V gene (reference sequence). The length of the CDR3 is 14 residues. V was pared by 2 bases and J by 3 bases, with 8 bases between. CDR3 in amino acids: CASSYTAGGNTIYF. The CDR3, as DNA: TGTGCCAGCAGTTACACAGCCGGTGGAAACACCATATATTTT.

This clone came up a few times. The rearrangement uses TRBV5-7 and TRBJ2-7, with 10 nucleotides matching TRBD1. TRBV5-7 has ORF status, its function being uncertain. CDR3 length equals 17 residues. The trim removed 4 bases at V and 3 bases at J, leaving 13 bases unmatched. In DNA, the CDR3 is TGTGCCAGCAGCCATAAAAAATGCCGGGACAGGGGCTACGAGCAGTACTTC. It translates to CASSHKKCRDRGYEQYF.